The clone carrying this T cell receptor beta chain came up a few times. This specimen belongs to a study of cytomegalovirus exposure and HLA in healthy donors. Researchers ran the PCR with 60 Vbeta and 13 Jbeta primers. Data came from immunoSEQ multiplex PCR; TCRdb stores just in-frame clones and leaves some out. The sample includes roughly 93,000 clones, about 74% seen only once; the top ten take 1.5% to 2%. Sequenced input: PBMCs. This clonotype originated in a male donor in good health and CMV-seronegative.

CDR3 DNA sequence: TGTGCCATCAGGCCTCGTAGCGGGGTGTCCGAGCAGTACTTC. This sequence encodes CAIRPRSGVSEQYF. The V call is TRBV10-3, the J call TRBJ2-7; TRBD2 matches 8 bases. J was trimmed by 6 bases and V by 6 bases; bases with no gene match: 10. Germline V gene data show CDR1 as ENHRY and CDR2 as SYGVKD. The length of the CDR3 is 14 residues.